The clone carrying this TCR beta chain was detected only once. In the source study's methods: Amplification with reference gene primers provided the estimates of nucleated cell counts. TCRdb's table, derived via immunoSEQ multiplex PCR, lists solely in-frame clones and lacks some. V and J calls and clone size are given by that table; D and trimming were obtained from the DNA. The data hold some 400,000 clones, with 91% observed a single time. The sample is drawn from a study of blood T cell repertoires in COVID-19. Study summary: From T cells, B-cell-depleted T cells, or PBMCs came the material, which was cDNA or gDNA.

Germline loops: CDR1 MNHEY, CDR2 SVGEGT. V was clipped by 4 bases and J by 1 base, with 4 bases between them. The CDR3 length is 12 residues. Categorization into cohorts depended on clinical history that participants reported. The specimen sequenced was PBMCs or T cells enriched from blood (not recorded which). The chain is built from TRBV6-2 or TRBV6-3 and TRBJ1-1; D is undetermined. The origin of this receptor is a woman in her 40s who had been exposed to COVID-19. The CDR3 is CASSLSNTEAFF. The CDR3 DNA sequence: TGTGCCAGCAGTTTATCGAACACTGAAGCTTTCTTT.